These 18 T cell receptor beta chains share one sample of origin, sequenced in a study of graft-versus-host responses after intestinal transplantation. Using immunoSEQ multiplex PCR, the repertoire was profiled, and TCRdb retains in-frame clones only, with some absent. The table has fewer than 20,000 clones, 60% to 85% seen once. Graft material was processed, releasing intraepithelial and lamina propria lymphocytes. The sample here was ileum tissue, taken roughly 490 days after intestinal transplant. The source is a human patient who received an intestinal transplant, so some T cells may come from the graft donor.

This chain joins TRBV19 and TRBJ1-5; D may be TRBD1 (6 bases). The CDR3 spans 14 residues. Trimming took off 0 bases at V and 9 bases at J, with 12 bases between the two ends. In germline, CDR1 is LNHDA, CDR2 SQIVND (reference sequence). CDR3 sequence: CASSIDGGRRPQHF. The CDR3 nucleotides are TGTGCCAGTAGTATAGACGGGGGGCGGCGGCCCCAGCATTTT. Variable domain in full (rest from reference TRBV19 and TRBJ1-5): DGGITQSPKYLFRKEGQNVTLSCEQNLNHDAMYWYRQDPGQGLRLIYYSQIVNDFQKGDIAEGYSVSREKKESFPLTVTSAQKNPTAFYLCASSIDGGRRPQHFGDGTRLSIL.

This clone has just a few counts. The chain recombines TRBV6-1 with TRBJ2-7, with D unclear. The V and J ends lost 1 base and 2 bases respectively, with 9 bases between them. CDR3 length: 14 residues. Per the germline V gene, CDR1 is MNHNS and CDR2 is SASEGT. CDR3 loop: CASSEGPETYEQYF. CDR3 nucleotides: TGTGCCAGCAGTGAAGGTCCGGAAACCTACGAGCAGTACTTC.

The chain carries TRBV13 and TRBJ2-6; a weak D match, TRBD2 (5 bases). This CDR3 comprises 16 residues. V was pared by 5 bases and J by 2 bases, with 13 bases between. The V gene's germline CDR1 is PRHDT and CDR2 FYEKMQ (reference sequence). CDR3 protein: CASSGETLAGANVLTF. The CDR3 DNA reads as TGTGCCAGCAGCGGGGAGACTTTAGCTGGGGCCAACGTCCTGACTTTC.

For this clone: The same CDR3 also results from other DNA sequences found in this sample. The V and J genes are TRBV5-4 and TRBJ2-2, with 10 nucleotides matching TRBD2. Germline V lookup: CDR1 SGHNT, CDR2 YYREEE (reference sequence). This CDR3 region has 16 residues. With V trimmed by 0 bases and J by 4 bases, 3 bases remained unmatched. CDR3 sequence (DNA): TGTGCCAGCAGCTTGGCGAGCGGGGGGGCCACCGGGGAGCTGTTTTTT. It codes for CASSLASGGATGELFF. The full variable domain, completed using reference TRBV5-4 and TRBJ2-2, is ETGVTQSPTHLIKTRGQQVTLRCSSQSGHNTVSWYQQALGQGPQFIFQYYREEENGRGNFPPRFSGLQFPNYSSELNVNALELDDSALYLCASSLASGGATGELFFGEGSRLTVL.

CDR3 in amino acids: CASSYSPGNSPLHF. The CDR3 DNA sequence: TGTGCCAGCAGTTATTCACCGGGGAATTCACCCCTCCACTTT. V usage is TRBV6-5 and J usage is TRBJ1-6; D remains unclear. The CDR3 is 14 residues long. V gave up 3 bases and J gave up 7 bases, with 10 bases separating them. CDR1 is MNHEY and CDR2 is SVGAGI in the germline V gene.

The rearrangement links TRBV4-2 to TRBJ2-2; unclear D gene. Trimming left V 2 bases short and J 6 bases short, with 10 bases between. Germline CDR1 and CDR2: LGHNA and YNFKEQ. CDR3 size: 14 residues. In nucleotides, the CDR3 is TGTGCCAGCAGCCAATCAGGTTTCGCCGGGGAGCTGTTTTTT. Protein product: CASSQSGFAGELFF.

The chain uses TRBV6-5 and TRBJ2-6; D is uncertain. Germline V CDR1 and CDR2: MNHEY, SVGAGI. V was pared by 5 bases and J by 1 base, with 6 bases between. The CDR3 covers 14 residues. This CDR3 is CASSIGSGANVLTF. The CDR3 DNA reads TGTGCCAGCAGTATCGGGTCTGGGGCCAACGTCCTGACTTTC.

The chain couples TRBV5-1 to TRBJ2-5, with 9 bases fitting TRBD2. With V trimmed by 4 bases and J by 4 bases, 11 bases remained unmatched. The germline gives CDR1 SGHRS, CDR2 YFSETQ. The length of the CDR3 is 16 residues. The CDR3 sequence is CASSDFLAGKRETQYF. The DNA of the CDR3 is TGCGCCAGCAGCGATTTTCTAGCGGGAAAGCGAGAGACCCAGTACTTC.

The table lists this clone with a few counts. The chain links TRBV2 to TRBJ2-3; no reliable D call. From germline, CDR1 is SNHLY and CDR2 FYNNEI. CDR3 size: 14 residues. V shed 7 bases and J shed 2 bases, with 13 bases lying between them. CDR3 loop: CASIRDGPTDTQYF. The DNA for the CDR3 is TGTGCCAGCATCAGAGACGGCCCCACAGATACGCAGTATTTT.

The chain links TRBV7-9 to TRBJ2-3; no definite D call. The CDR3 covers 15 residues. Germline V gene sequence: CDR1 SEHNR, CDR2 FQNEAQ (reference sequence). Deletions cut 5 bases from V and 7 bases from J, with 19 bases between. The CDR3, as DNA: TGTGCCAGCAGCACAACCGAGGAGATTTCATATACGCAGTATTTT. It is translated as CASSTTEEISYTQYF.

The chain uses TRBV7-9 and TRBJ2-1; 9 nucleotides match TRBD2. CDR1 and CDR2 from the germline V gene are SEHNR and FQNEAQ (reference sequence). The CDR3 has 16 amino acids. The V and J ends lost 3 bases and 0 bases, in that order; junction bases with no gene match: 3. The CDR3 nucleotides read TGTGCCAGCAGCTTCGGACTAGCGAGCTCCTACAATGAGCAGTTCTTC. Its translation is CASSFGLASSYNEQFF.

The rearrangement joins TRBV6-6 to TRBJ2-4; D call uncertain. V lost 8 bases and J 7 bases, leaving 12 bases between the germline ends. Germline V gene data show CDR1 as MNHNY and CDR2 as SVGAGI (reference sequence). The CDR3 is 12 amino acids. The CDR3 here is CASQTLLNIQYF. The CDR3 bases are TGTGCCAGCCAGACCCTTCTGAACATTCAGTACTTC.

With respect to this clone: Other DNA sequences of this sample code for an identical CDR3. The chain has TRBV7-8 and TRBJ1-1; possibly TRBD1 for D (6 bases). The V end was cut by 4 bases, the J end by 1 base, with 7 bases between. The CDR3 sequence is 13 residues long. Germline CDR1 is SGHVS and CDR2 is FQNEAQ. The CDR3 loop is CASSSGQNTEAFF. The CDR3 coding sequence is TGTGCCAGCAGCTCGGGACAGAACACTGAAGCTTTCTTT.

This chain uses TRBV12-2 with TRBJ1-1. TRBV12-2 is a listed pseudogene. The CDR3 has 13 residues. The CDR3 nucleotides read TGTGCAAGTCGCTTAGCGCCCGGGCCTGAAGCTTTCTTT. It specifies CASRLAPGPEAFF.

A remark on this clone: Sequence at one end of the junction differs from germline and may be a read error. The rearrangement joins TRBV4-3 to TRBJ2-4, with TRBD1 matching 7 bases. Germline V CDR1 and CDR2: LGHNA, YSLEER. The CDR3 is 12 amino acids. The CDR3 DNA reads TGCGCCAGCAGCCAAGAAGGGACAGCAGTACACTTC. Amino acid sequence: CASSQEGTAVHF.

This sequence joins TRBV7-6 and TRBJ1-1; 8 bases agree with TRBD1. The CDR3 has 13 residues. Trimming took 4 bases from V and 9 from J; bases not matched to a gene: 7. The germline V gene has CDR1 SGHVS and CDR2 FNYEAQ. The CDR3 region has the DNA TGTGCCAGCAGCTCCGGCAGGGGGCACCAAGCTTTCTTT. As protein: CASSSGRGHQAFF.

V gene TRBV5-1 combines with J gene TRBJ2-2, with D possibly being TRBD2 (7 bases). Per the germline V gene, CDR1 is SGHRS and CDR2 is YFSETQ. The CDR3 sequence is 17 residues long. V lost 1 base and J 2 bases, leaving 15 bases between the germline ends. CDR3 in DNA: TGCGCCAGCAGCTTGAGGGGCGGGGGCCCAAACACCGGGGAGCTGTTTTTT. Translating gives CASSLRGGGPNTGELFF.

The chain is built from TRBV28 and TRBJ1-6, with D possibly being TRBD1 (5 bases). The V gene lost 8 bases and the J gene lost 3 bases, with 8 bases spanning the gap. This CDR3 has 13 residues. The germline V gene has CDR1 MDHEN and CDR2 SYDVKM. CDR3 protein: CASDRGYNSPLHF. CDR3 sequence (DNA): TGTGCCAGCGATAGGGGCTATAATTCACCCCTCCACTTT.